Following are 2 T cell receptor beta chains from one sample sequenced in a study of T cells in Graves' hyperthyroidism and ophthalmopathy. There were TCR beta CDR3 regions amplified from RNA transcripts. HTBI primers were employed in a first-round RT-PCR of the TCR CDR3. Using its own MiXCR run on the multiplex PCR reads, TCRdb lists one record per CDR3 protein. Of approximately 400,000 distinct CDR3 sequences in the sample, about a sixth were seen once. Sequenced material: blood. These receptors originate from a woman younger than 30 with Graves' hyperthyroidism.

The V and J genes are TRBV3-1 and TRBJ2-3, with TRBD2 matching 12 bases. V gave up 4 bases and J gave up 4 bases; unmatched junction bases: 6. Looked up from germline, CDR1 is LGHDT and CDR2 is YNNKEL (reference sequence). The CDR3 length is 16 residues. CDR3 nucleotides: TGTGCCAGCAGCCTTCGGGGACTAGCGGGTTCAGATACGCAGTATTTT. Residues: CASSLRGLAGSDTQYF.

CDR3 sequence reads: CASRMGQGPQPQHF. In DNA form, the CDR3 reads TGTGCCAGCAGAATGGGACAGGGCCCTCAGCCCCAGCATTTT. The chain carries TRBV7-8 and TRBJ1-5; 9 positions agree with TRBD1. Per germline, CDR1 SGHVS and CDR2 FQNEAQ. V lost 6 bases, J lost 6 bases, and 6 bases stayed unmatched. The CDR3 contains 14 residues.